This TCR beta chain was sequenced in a study of T cell responses to AZD1222 COVID-19 vaccine (dated by TCRdb to 2020 to 2022). About the study as a whole: TCR sequencing was performed for some 250 trial participants, of whom roughly 200 were given two doses of AZD1222 and around 25 were given two doses of MenACWY control vaccine. Trial participants were enrolled into age subgroups of 18-55, 56-69 and 70-plus years, which contained approximately 150, 28 and 58 TCR-sequenced participants, respectively.

V sheds 4 bases and J sheds 5 bases, leaving 20 bases between their ends. CDR1 SGHTA and CDR2 FQGNSA are derived from the germline V gene. The CDR3, cysteine through phenylalanine, is 16 amino acids long. Solely the CDR3 DNA is kept, with 48 bases framed from the first base. The CDR3 regions of human TCRbeta chains were subjected to immunosequencing. From the authors' description of their analysis: TCRs in the repertoires were compared against a reference library of SARS-CoV-2-specific TCRs that had been generated with the MIRA antigen-specificity platform. Breadth was defined as the fraction of unique TCRs that were SARS-CoV-2-associated, and depth was defined as the fraction of total T cells that were SARS-CoV-2-associated. Using the MIRA data, each spike-specific TCR was mapped to the spike region that the TCR reacts to and placed in a CD4 or CD8 class. Log10-transformed breadth and depth values were compared by one-way ANOVA with Sidak's multiple comparisons tests. TCRdb limited this immuneACCESS table to in-frame rearrangements with V and J called. A share of clones is missing; checked studies link under half to unresolved V genes, and the rest is unexplained. The D gene and trimming were derived from the DNA, and the V and J assignments and clone size from that table. The sample includes roughly 180,000 clones, with 80% to 90% observed a single time. 2.5% to 3% of the sample is held by the ten biggest clonotypes.

The sample's time point label is to be understood as: baseline before first vaccination. The treatment or condition label here, explained by the study, means: meningococcal conjugate vaccine given as trial control. The vaccinee samples were drawn from two UK trials, COV001 and COV002, one of which was a single-blind randomized controlled phase 2/3 trial testing AZD1222 (ChAdOx1 nCoV-19) in healthy adults. For TCRbeta chain sequencing, PBMC samples were collected from trial participants at day 0 and at day 28 after the second dose. Details on this clone: There is no known antigen for this receptor. Base qualities are missing; no much larger clone stands one base away.

The study at large found these results: Reportedly, almost half of the unique spike-specific TCRs recognized epitopes lying outside the regions that are mutated in the B.1.351 and B.1.1.7 variants. Most participants were white British and females outnumbered males, and the authors suggested that clonal diversity may have been underestimated. The 56-69-year group was small, and its depth increase did not reach significance, likely because of low power. Because no day 14 peak-response samples were available, repertoires were characterized only after the peak T cell response. A significant rise in spike-specific TCR breadth and depth was observed after two AZD1222 doses relative to day 0 and relative to MenACWY recipients. Conclusions about previously exposed vaccinees are limited because only a handful of AZD1222 recipients were SARS-CoV-2 seropositive at baseline. The vaccine-associated CD4 TCRs covered the entire spike protein, and the dominant responses fell in regions 160-218 and 743-854.

This sequence uses TRBV7-2 and TRBJ1-1; TRBD1 is perhaps the D gene, given 6 matching bases. The sequences come from peripheral blood, collected on day 0 of MenACWY control vaccination. This clonotype originated in an adult in good health. The sequenced DNA is TGTGCCAGCAGCTCCTTACAGGGACCGGTGTTGACTGAAGCTTTCTTT. It translates to CASSSLQGPVLTEAFF.